Listed below are T cell receptor beta chains from one sample, sequenced in a study of cytomegalovirus exposure and HLA in healthy donors. Clones were read by immunoSEQ multiplex PCR, and TCRdb kept only the in-frame ones, dropping some. The sample yields some 160,000 clones, around 82% seen once. Sequenced: PBMCs. The receptors were gathered from a man in his 60s in good health and CMV-seronegative. Each CDR3 is given with its conserved first and last residue. The order of the fields is V gene, J gene, D gene, CDR3 length, clone size, CDR3 DNA, CDR3 protein. The D gene is left open where the match is weak. A clone size is listed for some rows: how often the clone was seen (once, few, many), or a class if it is expanded.

v_gene: TRBV5-4
j_gene: TRBJ2-7
d_gene: -
len: 15
abundance: -
CDR3nt: TGTGCCAGCAGCTTGGACCCAAGTACTCCCTACGAGCAGTACTTC
CDR3aa: CASSLDPSTPYEQYF

v_gene: TRBV7-2
j_gene: TRBJ2-3
d_gene: -
len: 15
abundance: -
CDR3nt: TGTGCCAGCAGCTTTCCCAGGTCTAGCACAGATACGCAGTATTTT
CDR3aa: CASSFPRSSTDTQYF

v_gene: TRBV9
j_gene: TRBJ2-7
d_gene: -
len: 14
abundance: -
CDR3nt: TGTGCCAGCAGCGTAGCGGGAGCCGGCTACGAGCAGTACTTC
CDR3aa: CASSVAGAGYEQYF

v_gene: TRBV7-9
j_gene: TRBJ2-7
d_gene: TRBD1
len: 15
abundance: -
CDR3nt: TGTGCCAGCAGCTTAGCCGGGACAGGTTCCTACGAGCAGTACTTC
CDR3aa: CASSLAGTGSYEQYF

v_gene: TRBV4-3
j_gene: TRBJ2-7
d_gene: TRBD1
len: 13
abundance: -
CDR3nt: TGCGCCAGCAGCCATGGGACAGCGCGGGAGCAGTACTTC
CDR3aa: CASSHGTAREQYF

v_gene: TRBV27
j_gene: TRBJ2-3
d_gene: -
len: 15
abundance: -
CDR3nt: TGTGCCAGCAGCCCCCGCCTTTCCTCGGCAGATACGCAGTATTTT
CDR3aa: CASSPRLSSADTQYF

v_gene: TRBV18
j_gene: TRBJ2-2
d_gene: TRBD2
len: 16
abundance: -
CDR3nt: TGTGCCAGCTCACCAATTACAGCGGGAGACACCGGGGAGCTGTTTTTT
CDR3aa: CASSPITAGDTGELFF

v_gene: TRBV6-5
j_gene: TRBJ2-7
d_gene: TRBD2
len: 15
abundance: -
CDR3nt: TGTGCCAGCAGTCCATCCGGGGGGGGTTCCTACGAGCAGTACTTC
CDR3aa: CASSPSGGGSYEQYF

v_gene: TRBV9
j_gene: TRBJ2-7
d_gene: TRBD2
len: 15
abundance: -
CDR3nt: TGTGCCAGCAGCGTCACTAGCGGGGGTACCTACGAGCAGTACTTC
CDR3aa: CASSVTSGGTYEQYF

v_gene: TRBV5-4
j_gene: TRBJ2-5
d_gene: -
len: 15
abundance: -
CDR3nt: TGTGCCAGCAGCTCTGCGGGACGCCTCCAAGAGACCCAGTACTTC
CDR3aa: CASSSAGRLQETQYF

v_gene: TRBV29-1
j_gene: TRBJ2-2
d_gene: -
len: 16
abundance: -
CDR3nt: TGCAGCGTTGATACAGGGTTACCCACGAACACCGGGGAGCTGTTTTTT
CDR3aa: CSVDTGLPTNTGELFF

v_gene: TRBV18
j_gene: TRBJ2-3
d_gene: -
len: 18
abundance: once
CDR3nt: TGTGCCAGCTCATTATTAGAAACTTATCTTTCTAGCACAGATACGCAGTATTTT
CDR3aa: CASSLLETYLSSTDTQYF

v_gene: TRBV27
j_gene: TRBJ2-2
d_gene: -
len: 13
abundance: -
CDR3nt: TGTGCCAGCAGTTTACGTTTCGCCGGGGAGCTGTTTTTT
CDR3aa: CASSLRFAGELFF

v_gene: TRBV23-1
j_gene: TRBJ2-7
d_gene: -
len: 16
abundance: -
CDR3nt: TGCGCCAGCAGTCAAGCTGAGACAGGCCCCTCCTACGAGCAGTACTTC
CDR3aa: CASSQAETGPSYEQYF

v_gene: TRBV6-5
j_gene: TRBJ2-3
d_gene: TRBD2
len: 15
abundance: -
CDR3nt: TGTGCCAGCAGTCTAGGACTAGCGGGCACAGATACGCAGTATTTT
CDR3aa: CASSLGLAGTDTQYF

v_gene: TRBV19
j_gene: TRBJ2-5
d_gene: TRBD1
len: 18
abundance: -
CDR3nt: TGTGCCAGTAGTATCGGACAGGGGGCTCCAATTTTACAAGAGACCCAGTACTTC
CDR3aa: CASSIGQGAPILQETQYF

v_gene: TRBV5-1
j_gene: TRBJ1-1
d_gene: TRBD1
len: 12
abundance: -
CDR3nt: TGCGCCAGCAGCTCCAGGGGGACTGAAGCTTTCTTT
CDR3aa: CASSSRGTEAFF

v_gene: TRBV5-6
j_gene: TRBJ2-1
d_gene: TRBD2
len: 15
abundance: -
CDR3nt: TGTGCCAGCAGCTTGGGGCTAGCGGGGACCCGTGAGCAGTTCTTC
CDR3aa: CASSLGLAGTREQFF

v_gene: TRBV19
j_gene: TRBJ1-1
d_gene: -
len: 15
abundance: -
CDR3nt: TGTGCCAGTAGCTCAAAACCGGGAATGAACACTGAAGCTTTCTTT
CDR3aa: CASSSKPGMNTEAFF

v_gene: TRBV4-1
j_gene: TRBJ1-5
d_gene: -
len: 16
abundance: -
CDR3nt: TGCGCCAGCAGCCAAGCTGGGCAGGGGATTAATCAGCCCCAGAATTTT
CDR3aa: CASSQAGQGINQPQNF

v_gene: TRBV9
j_gene: TRBJ2-7
d_gene: TRBD1
len: 15
abundance: -
CDR3nt: TGTGCCAGCAGCGTAGGGGGACAGGGGGCCTACGAGCAGTACTTC
CDR3aa: CASSVGGQGAYEQYF

v_gene: TRBV7-6
j_gene: TRBJ1-1
d_gene: -
len: 15
abundance: -
CDR3nt: TGTGCCAGCAGCTTAGCGGGGGGGGTGGACACTGAAGCTTTCTTT
CDR3aa: CASSLAGGVDTEAFF